This T cell receptor (beta chain) was obtained from a study of T cell changes during pregnancy in multiple sclerosis. There are 14 residues in the CDR3. The V gene lost 6 bases and the J gene lost 3 bases, with 11 bases spanning the gap. Germline V gene lookup returns CDR1 MGHDK and CDR2 SYGVNS. Repertoires were generated with immunoSEQ multiplex PCR, while TCRdb's copy carries only in-frame clones and drops some. The top ten clones hold about 0.45% of a sample with about 40,000 clones, 75% to 95% of them seen once. This rearrangement joins TRBV25-1 to TRBJ2-2, with a possible D match to TRBD2 (5 bases). Sequenced material: CD4+ T cells from peripheral blood mononuclear cells, taken in the third trimester of pregnancy. This clonotype originated in a female donor with multiple sclerosis, enrolled in a pregnancy study. In nucleotides, the CDR3 is TGTGCCAGCAGGAACTCCGGGGACACCGGGGAGCTGTTTTTT. This codes for CASRNSGDTGELFF.